This TCR beta chain was sequenced in a study of OX40 agonist ivuxolimab in advanced cancers. Background on the study: Two cutaneous melanoma patients and one hepatocellular carcinoma patient, three in all, had partial responses.

This CDR3 contains 18 residues. From germline, CDR1 is SGHVS and CDR2 FQNEAQ. V was pared by 0 bases and J by 0 bases, with 15 bases between. Clones were read by immunoSEQ multiplex PCR, and TCRdb kept only the in-frame ones, dropping some. The profile shows around 70,000 clones, about 93% of them singletons. Whole-study results and caveats: Researchers did not establish what antigens the expanded peripheral T cells target.

With respect to this clone: Its antigen is unknown.

The rearrangement links TRBV7-8 to TRBJ2-1; D is possibly TRBD1 or TRBD2 (6 bases each). The receptor comes from an adult with an advanced solid tumor such as melanoma, head and neck, liver or kidney cancer. The material was CD4+ or CD8+ T cells sorted from blood, obtained in a trial of the OX40 agonist ivuxolimab. The CDR3 here is CASSLALLGGPSYNEQFF. CDR3 nucleotide sequence: TGTGCCAGCAGCTTAGCGCTATTAGGGGGGCCCTCCTACAATGAGCAGTTCTTC.